Here is one T cell receptor beta chain with its context. Its cognate antigen is unknown. TCRdb called the reads again in MiXCR, with one record for every CDR3 protein. The sample yields hundreds of thousands of distinct CDR3 sequences, about 11% seen once. These data belong to a study of T cell repertoires in cytomegalovirus infection. For the study at large: CMV infection and matching HLA type were both indicated by public TCR beta signatures. Study findings and constraints: Clonotypes of TCR beta that were HLA-C-restricted and CMV-specific dominated the ex vivo response.

Trimming cost V 7 bases and J 3 bases, with 18 bases left between them. Looked up from germline, CDR1 is SQVTM and CDR2 is ANQGSEA. The CDR3 length is 14 residues. The clonotype originates from a human donor in good health (CMV status not recorded). Some clones in this sample may be carry-over from other donors' samples. The rearrangement links TRBV29-1 to TRBJ1-2; possibly TRBD1 for D (5 bases). Specimen: PBMCs. The CDR3 coding sequence is TGCAGCGCCGGGACGGCGGGAGTCGACTATGGCTACACCTTC. Translated: CSAGTAGVDYGYTF.